This T cell receptor (beta chain) derives from a study of shared clonotypes between healthy human individuals. Study outcomes and limitations: Clonotype sharing among donors was expected to depend on sequencing depth.

CDR3 size: 16 residues. CDR1 is KGHSH, CDR2 LQKENI, per germline. V shed 1 base and J shed 7 bases, with 16 bases lying between them. Samples underwent the assay at deep level. DNA from unsorted PBMC was sequenced on ten immunoSEQ deep assay plates. In the original analysis: Filtering differed since immunoSEQ provided only junctions, with no quality scores. Measured with immunoSEQ multiplex PCR; TCRdb has only the in-frame clones, and not every one. D and trimming were read from the DNA, whereas the V and J calls and clone size are those reported in that table. The repertoire includes about half a million clones, about 84% of them detected once, and about 13% sits in the top ten. Comment on this clone: The antigen is unknown. A much larger clone lies one base from this, so it may be a read error. The same CDR3 arises from other DNA sequences in this sample as well.

Sequenced sample: PBMCs. The rearrangement links TRBV18 to TRBJ1-4; no clear D. The TCR originated in a woman in her forties in good health. Some clones in this sample may be carry-over from other donors' samples. CDR3 sequence: CASSPQTGVFGEKLFF. The CDR3 DNA follows: TGTGCCAGCTCACCACAGACGGGTGTTTTCGGTGAAAAACTGTTTTTT.